A single sample gave rise to the 27 T cell receptor beta chains below, sequenced in a study of blood T cells in healthy people across ages. Sample-barcoded 5' priming and a J-beta primer mix drove a second PCR of 7 to 11 cycles. Each CDR3 protein is one row after TCRdb ran MiXCR on the 5' RACE reads. Of about 1,500,000 distinct CDR3 sequences detected, 28% appear once; the ten largest clones hold less than 9.5%. The source material was blood. The receptors here all came from a woman between 25 and 40 years old in good health.

This clonotype was observed a handful of times. The V call is TRBV9, the J call TRBJ1-2; D not certain. Germline V gives CDR1 SGDLS, CDR2 YYNGEE. Trimming removed 5 bases at V and 7 bases at J, with 21 bases between. This CDR3 is built from 15 residues. For the CDR3, the DNA is TGTGCCAGCAGTCGTCCCCACGGAAGGGAATTTGGCTACACCTTC. Amino acid sequence: CASSRPHGREFGYTF.

This clonotype was picked up a small number of times. The rearrangement joins TRBV7-3 to TRBJ2-3, with a tentative D call TRBD2 (5 bases). Germline CDR1 reads SGHTA; CDR2 reads FQGTGA. The CDR3 runs to 15 residues. V was clipped by 0 bases and J by 0 bases, with 7 bases between them. Here the CDR3 DNA reads TGTGCCAGCAGCTTAACGGCTAGCAGCACAGATACGCAGTATTTT. Encoded protein: CASSLTASSTDTQYF. Drawing the rest from reference TRBV7-3 and TRBJ2-3, the complete variable domain is GAGVSQTPSNKVTEKGKYVELRCDPISGHTALYWYRQSLGQGPEFLIYFQGTGAADDSGLPNDRFFAVRPEGSVSTLKIQRTERGDSAVYLCASSLTASSTDTQYFGPGTRLTVL.

Comments on this clonotype: At one end the junction does not follow the germline gene, possibly because of a read error. The V and J genes are TRBV12-3 or TRBV12-4 and TRBJ2-3; TRBD2 matches at 13 bases. The CDR3 length is 14 residues. The CDR3 sequence is CASTGLAGTDTQDF. The CDR3 DNA sequence: TGTGCCAGCACGGGACTAGCGGGAACAGATACGCAGGATTTT.

This clonotype was detected a few times. This chain links TRBV12-3 or TRBV12-4 with TRBJ1-1; perhaps TRBD1 as D (5 bases). The CDR3 is 14 amino acids. V was shortened by 1 base and J by 6 bases, with 12 bases between the two germline ends. CDR3 nucleotides: TGTGCCAGCAGTTTAGGAGACAGAAGTTCTGAAGCTTTCTTT. Translated, it gives CASSLGDRSSEAFF.

The genes are TRBV5-4 and TRBJ2-2; TRBD2 is a possible D gene (6 bases). This CDR3 has 19 residues. Germline V gene lookup returns CDR1 SGHNT and CDR2 YYREEE (reference sequence). Trimming took 1 base from V and 6 from J, leaving 25 bases between them. CDR3 amino acids: CASSLWGFLASRGSGELFF. CDR3 DNA sequence: TGTGCCAGCAGCTTGTGGGGGTTTCTAGCCTCCCGGGGGTCCGGGGAGCTGTTTTTT.

J is TRBJ2-1 and V is TRBV29-1; the D gene could be TRBD1 or TRBD2 (5 bases each). The CDR3 is 11 residues long. The ends were cut back, 0 bases at V and 13 bases at J, with 10 bases in the middle. The germline V gene encodes CDR1 SQVTM and CDR2 ANQGSEA. For the CDR3, the DNA is TGCAGCGTTGAAGACAGGGAGACCCAGTTCTTC. Translated: CSVEDRETQFF.

In its sample, this clonotype was seen many times. The chain joins TRBV12-3 or TRBV12-4 to TRBJ1-5; no reliable D call. V gave up 6 bases and J gave up 6 bases, with 15 bases separating them. This CDR3 has 14 amino acids. Written as DNA, the CDR3 is TGTGCCAGCAGACCTCCAAATCCGGGTCAGCCCCAGCATTTT. Its translation is CASRPPNPGQPQHF.

The chain employs TRBV7-6 and TRBJ2-7; the D gene is possibly TRBD1 (6 bases). V was clipped by 5 bases and J by 0 bases, with 14 bases between them. CDR1 and CDR2 (germline): SGHVS, FNYEAQ. This CDR3 contains 15 residues. The CDR3 nucleotides are TGTGCCAGCAGCCCCCGTGTAGGGGGCTCCTACGAGCAGTACTTC. Its translation is CASSPRVGGSYEQYF.

The chain couples TRBV14 to TRBJ2-7; 10 positions agree with TRBD2. The DNA end favors TRBJ2-5, so the J call may be wrong. CDR1 is SGHDN and CDR2 is FVKESK in the germline V gene. The CDR3 has 16 amino acids. The DNA of the CDR3 is TGTGCCAGCAGCCAAGATCCGGGACTAGCGCTAGAGACCCAGTACTTC. Translated, it gives CASSQDPGLALETQYF.

The chain employs TRBV5-1 and TRBJ2-1; 12 bases agree with TRBD1. Germline trimming cut 3 bases from V and 8 bases from J; bases unmatched to any gene: 6. CDR1 and CDR2 from the germline V gene are SGHRS and YFSETQ. This CDR3 comprises 15 residues. The CDR3 DNA reads TGCGCCAGCAGCTGGGGGACAGGGGGCAGGGATGAGCAGTTCTTC. Translating gives CASSWGTGGRDEQFF.

The chain combines TRBV4-3 with TRBJ2-7; a possible D gene is TRBD2 (6 bases). The CDR3 contains 15 residues. Looked up from germline, CDR1 is LGHNA and CDR2 is YSLEER. Trimming left V 0 bases short and J 4 bases short, with 13 bases between. CDR3 protein: CASSQDFALAYEQYF. In DNA, the CDR3 is TGCGCCAGCAGCCAAGATTTCGCCCTAGCGTACGAGCAGTACTTC.

V and J are TRBV9 and TRBJ2-7; 7 bases map to TRBD1. Germline CDR1 SGDLS, CDR2 YYNGEE. The CDR3 has 15 amino acids. V was pared by 2 bases and J by 5 bases, with 10 bases of the junction left unmatched. CDR3 bases: TGTGCCAGCAGCGTGACCGCGACAGGGAGAGACGAGCAGTACTTC. This codes for CASSVTATGRDEQYF.

The sample holds many counts of this clonotype. V is TRBV6-5 and J is TRBJ2-1; TRBD2 aligns across 10 bases. The CDR3 length is 15 residues. CDR1 is MNHEY and CDR2 is SVGAGI in the germline V gene. Trimming took 7 bases from V and 8 from J; bases not matched to a gene: 11. CDR3 in DNA: TGTGCCAGCACCCGGGCTCTAGCGGGAGTTCATGAGCAGTTCTTC. This codes for CASTRALAGVHEQFF.

This clonotype was counted a few times. The CDR3 region is CASSTRVWSTDTQYF. CDR3 DNA: TGTGCCAGCAGTACCCGGGTATGGAGCACAGATACGCAGTATTTT. This rearrangement joins TRBV6-5 to TRBJ2-3, with no clear D. The V gene lost 5 bases and the J gene lost 0 bases, with 12 bases spanning the gap. The germline V gene encodes CDR1 MNHEY and CDR2 SVGAGI. The CDR3 is 15 residues long.

This clonotype has a handful of counts. The V gene is TRBV30, the J gene TRBJ1-3; no clear D gene. Germline values: CDR1 GTSNPN, CDR2 SVGIG (reference sequence). The V gene lost 4 bases and the J gene lost 8 bases, with 9 bases spanning the gap. This CDR3 has 11 residues. The CDR3 loop is CAWTGRDTIYF. Here the CDR3 DNA reads TGTGCCTGGACGGGCCGGGACACCATATATTTT.

The rearrangement joins TRBV3-1 to TRBJ2-5, with D uncertain. V lost 3 bases to trimming and J lost 2 bases, with 13 bases between them. Looked up from germline, CDR1 is LGHDT and CDR2 is YNNKEL (reference sequence). The CDR3 has 15 residues. The CDR3: CASSHHPTVQETQYF. CDR3 sequence (DNA): TGTGCCAGCAGCCACCACCCGACGGTTCAAGAGACCCAGTACTTC.

In this sample, this clonotype turned up a few times. This chain links TRBV20-1 with TRBJ2-3; D ambiguous. Trimming took off 3 bases at V and 1 base at J, with 14 bases between the two ends. The CDR3 has 15 amino acids. Germline assignment: CDR1 DFQATT and CDR2 SNEGSKA (reference sequence). CDR3 region: CSASAGSSRTDTQYF. The DNA of the CDR3 is TGCAGTGCTAGTGCAGGTAGCTCGCGCACAGATACGCAGTATTTT.

The chain employs TRBV2 and TRBJ2-4; D tentatively reads TRBD1 or TRBD2 (7 bases each). The J call may be wrong; the DNA end is better matched by TRBJ2-5. The CDR3 has 15 amino acids. The V gene's germline CDR1 is SNHLY and CDR2 FYNNEI. CDR3 nucleotide sequence: TGTGCCAGCAGTGAAGGGGCAGGGGGGGAGGAGACCCAGTACTTC. Amino acid sequence: CASSEGAGGEETQYF.

This clonotype turned up a few times. The chain links TRBV2 to TRBJ1-1; TRBD1 agrees at 10 bases. Losses at the gene ends were 6 bases for V and 3 bases for J; bases not matched to a gene: 1. Germline V CDR1 and CDR2: SNHLY, FYNNEI. The CDR3 is 13 residues long. CDR3 in DNA: TGTGCCAGCAGGGGACAGGGGCACACTGAAGCTTTCTTT. Translating it yields CASRGQGHTEAFF.

This clonotype appeared a few times. The gene calls are TRBV10-3 and TRBJ2-5; D not certain. CDR3 length equals 14 residues. V was cut by 2 bases and J by 7 bases, with 14 bases left in between. Germline V gene data show CDR1 as ENHRY and CDR2 as SYGVKD. In DNA form, the CDR3 reads TGTGCCATCAGTGAGGGGCATGGCAAAGGGACCCAGTACTTC. Translated, it gives CAISEGHGKGTQYF.

The table lists this clonotype with a few counts. V is TRBV20-1 and J is TRBJ1-3; no firm D call. The V gene lost 7 bases and the J gene lost 0 bases, with 16 bases spanning the gap. This CDR3 is 15 amino acids long. Per the germline V gene, CDR1 is DFQATT and CDR2 is SNEGSKA (reference sequence). CDR3 protein: CSVSQDVSSGNTIYF. The CDR3 nucleotides are TGCAGTGTTAGCCAGGACGTAAGCTCTGGAAACACCATATATTTT.

This clonotype turned up a few times. The chain couples TRBV7-2 to TRBJ2-3; TRBD2 matches at 7 bases. The J segment lost 6 bases and the V segment lost 0 bases, leaving 6 bases of the junction unmatched. CDR3 size: 15 residues. CDR1 is SGHTA, CDR2 FQGNSA, per germline. CDR3 residues: CASSLALADGDTQYF. Written as DNA, the CDR3 is TGTGCCAGCAGCTTAGCGCTAGCGGATGGTGATACGCAGTATTTT.

This clonotype showed up many times. The genes are TRBV5-1 and TRBJ1-5; D is possibly TRBD1 (5 bases). Looked up from germline, CDR1 is SGHRS and CDR2 is YFSETQ. The CDR3 sequence is 15 residues long. The germline V and J ends were trimmed by 0 bases and 2 bases, with 9 bases remaining between them. The CDR3 here is CASSLDTGRNQPQHF. Here the CDR3 DNA reads TGCGCCAGCAGCTTGGACACGGGGCGCAATCAGCCCCAGCATTTT.

This clonotype appeared a few times. The chain is built from TRBV6-5 and TRBJ2-3; the match to TRBD2 covers 9 bases. CDR1 is MNHEY, CDR2 SVGAGI, per germline. CDR3 length equals 15 residues. The junction had 7 bases not matched to a gene; V was cut back by 0 bases and J by 9 bases. CDR3 protein: CASSYSQRGARTQYF. Written as DNA, the CDR3 is TGTGCCAGCAGTTACTCCCAGCGGGGGGCCCGCACGCAGTATTTT.

The chain is built from TRBV7-2 and TRBJ2-1, with 9 bases that match TRBD2. The V segment lost 3 bases and the J segment 7 bases; nucleotides outside the gene matches: 7. CDR3 length: 15 residues. The V gene's germline CDR1 is SGHTA and CDR2 FQGNSA. The CDR3 sequence is CASSFDGLARNEQFF. CDR3 in DNA: TGTGCCAGCAGCTTCGATGGACTAGCGAGGAATGAGCAGTTCTTC.

This clonotype was seen a handful of times. The chain combines TRBV19 with TRBJ2-7, with D perhaps assigned TRBD1 or TRBD2 (5 bases each). Germline CDR1 and CDR2: LNHDA and SQIVND (reference sequence). V lost 4 bases, J lost 5 bases, and 12 bases lay in between. The CDR3 contains 13 residues. CDR3 protein: CASSSPGRDEQYF. The CDR3 DNA reads as TGTGCCAGTAGTAGTCCGGGGCGAGACGAGCAGTACTTC.

In its sample, this clonotype was seen many times. V usage is TRBV7-9 and J usage is TRBJ2-1; perhaps TRBD2 as D (6 bases). The CDR3 is made up of 15 amino acids. V lost 4 bases and J 2 bases, leaving 12 bases between the germline ends. From germline, CDR1 is SEHNR and CDR2 FQNEAQ (reference sequence). The CDR3 nucleotides read TGTGCCAGCAGCTCGGGACTCATGACCTACAATGAGCAGTTCTTC. It yields the protein CASSSGLMTYNEQFF.